This T cell receptor beta chain is drawn from a study of cytomegalovirus exposure and HLA in healthy donors. Study-level findings and limits: A few V segments could not be told apart, such as TRBV6-2 and TRBV6-3, and were left out.

To note about this clone: Its matching antigen is unknown.

V lost 5 bases to trimming and J lost 2 bases, with 26 bases between them. Germline CDR1 reads PRHDT; CDR2 reads FYEKMQ (reference sequence). The CDR3 loop spans 19 amino acids. Primers included in the PCR were 60 Vbeta and 13 Jbeta primers. Original processing methods: In a later analysis, 60 million to 90 million unique TCR beta chains included roughly 11 million shared by two or more donors. Here immunoSEQ multiplex PCR was the method, and the copy in TCRdb shows in-frame clones only, minus some. V, J and clone size were drawn from that table, and D and trimming were deduced from the DNA. This sample has around 52,000 clones, with about 80% found just once.

The sequencing input was PBMCs. V gene TRBV13 combines with J gene TRBJ2-3; D is perhaps TRBD2 (6 bases). The receptor's source is a man in his forties in good health and CMV-seronegative. CDR3 loop: CASSAGLGFYGGATDTQYF. The CDR3 nucleotides are TGTGCCAGCAGCGCCGGTCTGGGATTTTACGGCGGGGCCACAGATACGCAGTATTTT.